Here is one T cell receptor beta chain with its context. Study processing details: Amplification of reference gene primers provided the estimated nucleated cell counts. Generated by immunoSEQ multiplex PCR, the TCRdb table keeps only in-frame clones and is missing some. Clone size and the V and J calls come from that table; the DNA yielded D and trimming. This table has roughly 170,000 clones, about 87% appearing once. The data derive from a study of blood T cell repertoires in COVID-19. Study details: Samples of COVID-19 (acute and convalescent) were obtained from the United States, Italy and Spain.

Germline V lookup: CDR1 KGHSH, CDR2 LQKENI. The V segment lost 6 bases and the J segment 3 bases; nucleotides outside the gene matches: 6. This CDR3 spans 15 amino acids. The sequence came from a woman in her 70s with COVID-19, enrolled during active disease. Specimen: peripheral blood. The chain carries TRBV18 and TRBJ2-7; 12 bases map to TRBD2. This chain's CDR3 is CASSLTSGGVYEQYF. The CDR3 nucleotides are TGTGCCAGCTCCCTGACTAGCGGGGGAGTCTACGAGCAGTACTTC. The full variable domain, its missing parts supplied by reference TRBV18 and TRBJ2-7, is NAGVMQNPRHLVRRRGQEARLRCSPMKGHSHVYWYRQLPEEGLKFMVYLQKENIIDESGMPKERFSAEFPKEGPSILRIQQVVRGDSAAYFCASSLTSGGVYEQYFGPGTRLTVT.